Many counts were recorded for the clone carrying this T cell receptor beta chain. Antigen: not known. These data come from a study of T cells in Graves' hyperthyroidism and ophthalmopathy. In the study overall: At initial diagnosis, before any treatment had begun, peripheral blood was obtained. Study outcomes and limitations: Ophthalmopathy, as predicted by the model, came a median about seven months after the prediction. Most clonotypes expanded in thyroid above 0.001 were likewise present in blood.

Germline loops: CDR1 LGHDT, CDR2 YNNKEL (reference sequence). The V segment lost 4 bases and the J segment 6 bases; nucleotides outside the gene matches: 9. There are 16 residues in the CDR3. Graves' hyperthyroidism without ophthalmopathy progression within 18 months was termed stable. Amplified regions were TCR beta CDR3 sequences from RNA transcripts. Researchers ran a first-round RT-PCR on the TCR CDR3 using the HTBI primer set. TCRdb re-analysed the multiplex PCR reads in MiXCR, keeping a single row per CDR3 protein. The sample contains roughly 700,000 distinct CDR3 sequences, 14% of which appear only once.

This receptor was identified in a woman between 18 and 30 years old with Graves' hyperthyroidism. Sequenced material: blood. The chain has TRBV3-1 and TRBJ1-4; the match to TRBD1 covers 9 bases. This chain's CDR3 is CASSLTGGAGDEKLFF. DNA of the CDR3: TGTGCCAGCAGCCTAACAGGGGGCGCCGGGGATGAAAAACTGTTTTTT.